Listed here are 24 T cell receptor beta chains from one sample, sequenced in a study of beta chain features in type 1 diabetes. Study conclusions and caveats: Type 1 diabetes patients had TCRB CDR3s that were shorter (moderately but significantly so) in all four CD4+ subsets.

The antigens these receptors bind are not known. Expressed TCRB transcripts were sequenced because the isolated RNA had all been reverse transcribed beforehand. Profiled with immunoSEQ multiplex PCR; TCRdb holds only in-frame clones, not every one. This table has about 360,000 clones, roughly 12% appearing once. The sample was naive CD4+ T cells from blood. All receptors come from a woman aged 18-29 years with type 1 diabetes.

The chain carries TRBV30 and TRBJ2-5, with TRBD2 matching over 8 bases. The CDR3 spans 11 residues. Germline values: CDR1 GTSNPN, CDR2 SVGIG (reference sequence). The V gene end was trimmed by 1 base and the J gene end by 13 bases; junction bases not matched to a gene: 5. The CDR3 is CAWSGAGVRYF. CDR3 coding DNA: TGTGCCTGGAGTGGAGCGGGGGTCCGGTACTTC.

The sample holds a few counts of this clone. The chain recombines TRBV20-1 with TRBJ2-5; D is unclear. CDR1 and CDR2 (germline): DFQATT, SNEGSKA (reference sequence). Between the trimmed V and J ends, which lost 7 bases and 2 bases, there was a span of 8 bases. The CDR3 length is 11 residues. The CDR3 bases are TGCAGTGTAGCCCTTCAAGAGACCCAGTACTTC. Protein product: CSVALQETQYF.

This clone has just a few counts. The chain has TRBV29-1 and TRBJ2-1, with TRBD2 as a possible D gene (5 bases). V was clipped by 4 bases and J by 9 bases, with 19 bases between them. The CDR3 covers 14 residues. CDR1 SQVTM and CDR2 ANQGSEA come from the germline V gene. CDR3 coding DNA: TGCAGCGTTGGAGGGTGGGCCCCCGATGGTGAGCAGTTCTTC. Translation: CSVGGWAPDGEQFF.

The chain links TRBV18 to TRBJ2-7; weak D call: TRBD1 (5 bases). Trimming stripped 5 bases from V and 2 bases from J, with 7 bases between. Looked up from germline, CDR1 is KGHSH and CDR2 is LQKENI. This CDR3 region has 12 residues. As DNA, the CDR3 is TGTGCCAGCTCAGCAGGGCCCTACGAGCAGTACTTC. Protein product: CASSAGPYEQYF.

The gene calls are TRBV30 and TRBJ2-2; D might be TRBD1 (6 bases). This CDR3 spans 14 amino acids. Trimming took off 2 bases at V and 6 bases at J, with 13 bases between the two ends. From germline, CDR1 is GTSNPN and CDR2 SVGIG (reference sequence). DNA of the CDR3: TGTGCCTGGAGTCGACAGGCGACCGCCGGGGAGCTGTTTTTT. It encodes CAWSRQATAGELFF.

The chain uses TRBV18 and TRBJ2-1, with D possibly being TRBD2 (6 bases). Between the trimmed V and J ends, which lost 3 bases and 4 bases, there was a span of 22 bases. The V gene's germline CDR1 is KGHSH and CDR2 LQKENI. The CDR3 spans 18 residues. CDR3 nucleotide sequence: TGTGCCAGCTCACCCGCGGTCGCCGGTGGGGGGAAATACAATGAGCAGTTCTTC. Its translation is CASSPAVAGGGKYNEQFF.

The J gene is TRBJ2-6, the V gene TRBV7-9; 8 bases agree with TRBD1. V gave up 3 bases and J gave up 2 bases; unmatched junction bases: 0. The CDR3 length is 15 residues. Germline CDR1 SEHNR, CDR2 FQNEAQ (reference sequence). The CDR3 here is CASSLTGAGANVLTF. For the CDR3, the DNA is TGTGCCAGCAGCTTGACAGGGGCTGGGGCCAACGTCCTGACTTTC.

This clone turned up a few times. This chain uses TRBV10-3 with TRBJ1-2, with a tentative D call TRBD1 (5 bases). The germline V gene has CDR1 ENHRY and CDR2 SYGVKD. Trimming pared 2 bases from V and 4 bases from J, leaving 5 bases between. This CDR3 has 12 residues. The DNA for the CDR3 is TGTGCCATCAGTGAGGACAGCTATGGCTACACCTTC. This gives the protein CAISEDSYGYTF.

This clone was seen a few times. The chain recombines TRBV2 with TRBJ2-1; TRBD1 matches at 9 bases. V was clipped by 5 bases and J by 7 bases; unmatched bases: 9. There are 15 residues in the CDR3. CDR1 is SNHLY, CDR2 FYNNEI, per germline. In DNA, the CDR3 is TGTGCCAGCAGTCCACGACAGGGGGGGCAAAATGAGCAGTTCTTC. This gives the protein CASSPRQGGQNEQFF. The full variable domain, with the rest looked up from reference TRBV2 and TRBJ2-1, is EPEVTQTPSHQVTQMGQEVILRCVPISNHLYFYWYRQILGQKVEFLVSFYNNEISEKSEIFDDQFSVERPDGSNFTLKIRSTKLEDSAMYFCASSPRQGGQNEQFFGPGTRLTVL.

This chain connects TRBV5-1 to TRBJ1-2, with TRBD1 matching over 10 bases. The germline CDR1 and CDR2 sequences are SGHRS and YFSETQ. V dropped 3 bases and J dropped 2; count of bases not matched to a gene: 7. The CDR3 sequence is 16 residues long. The CDR3 reads CASSSPGQGKNYGYTF. The CDR3 region has the DNA TGCGCCAGCAGCTCACCGGGACAGGGGAAAAACTATGGCTACACCTTC.

Only a few counts were recorded for this clone. The gene calls are TRBV15 and TRBJ2-6; unclear D gene. The germline CDR1 and CDR2 sequences are LNHNV and YYDKDF (reference sequence). V lost 0 bases, J lost 0 bases, and 9 bases lay in between. The CDR3 contains 17 residues. The CDR3 here is CATSRDLEISGANVLTF. CDR3 coding DNA: TGTGCCACCAGCAGAGATCTTGAGATCTCTGGGGCCAACGTCCTGACTTTC.

This clone was found once. The chain employs TRBV2 and TRBJ1-5, with D hard to call. CDR3 size: 16 residues. CDR1 is SNHLY, CDR2 FYNNEI, per germline. V lost 3 bases and J lost 0, with 12 bases in between. The CDR3 here is CASSETENYSNQPQHF. For the CDR3, the DNA is TGTGCCAGCAGTGAGACTGAGAATTATAGCAATCAGCCCCAGCATTTT.

V and J are TRBV6-1 and TRBJ1-3; no clear D gene. Between the trimmed V and J ends, which lost 0 bases and 2 bases, there was a span of 11 bases. Per the germline V gene, CDR1 is MNHNS and CDR2 is SASEGT. The CDR3 sequence is 16 residues long. The CDR3 sequence is CASSEAHAATGNTIYF. CDR3 DNA sequence: TGTGCCAGCAGTGAAGCGCACGCGGCCACTGGAAACACCATATATTTT.

The V gene is TRBV5-1, the J gene TRBJ1-5; D remains unclear. Germline CDR1 SGHRS, CDR2 YFSETQ. The CDR3 extends over 13 amino acids. The V end was cut by 0 bases, the J end by 6 bases, with 7 bases between. The CDR3 sequence is CASSLGGPQPQHF. CDR3 sequence (DNA): TGCGCCAGCAGCTTGGGAGGGCCTCAGCCCCAGCATTTT.

This clone occurred a few times. The chain employs TRBV13 and TRBJ2-7, with a weak D call TRBD1 (6 bases). Germline V gene sequence: CDR1 PRHDT, CDR2 FYEKMQ (reference sequence). Trimming shortened V by 5 bases and J by 1 base, and 18 bases separated the two germline ends. There are 16 residues in the CDR3. CDR3 bases: TGTGCCAGCAGCCAATTAAACAGGGCGGCATCCTACGAGCAGTACTTC. Translation gives CASSQLNRAASYEQYF.

The chain links TRBV5-4 to TRBJ2-7; 10 bases are a match to TRBD2. The germline V gene has CDR1 SGHNT and CDR2 YYREEE (reference sequence). The CDR3 totals 15 residues. V gave up 4 bases and J gave up 0 bases; unmatched junction bases: 4. CDR3: CASSLTSGASYEQYF. The CDR3 DNA reads as TGTGCCAGCAGCCTTACTAGCGGGGCCTCCTACGAGCAGTACTTC.

The chain carries TRBV5-6 and TRBJ2-5; 11 positions agree with TRBD1. The CDR3 covers 17 residues. The germline V gene encodes CDR1 SGHDT and CDR2 YYEEEE. J gave up 2 bases and V 4 bases, and 10 bases lay outside the gene matches. CDR3 nucleotide sequence: TGTGCCAGCAGCCAACTTGACCGGGACAGGGGGCAAGAGACCCAGTACTTC. Its protein is CASSQLDRDRGQETQYF. Looking up the rest from reference TRBV5-6 and TRBJ2-5 gives the full variable domain: DAGVTQSPTHLIKTRGQQVTLRCSPKSGHDTVSWYQQALGQGPQFIFQYYEEEERQRGNFPDRFSGHQFPNYSSELNVNALLLGDSALYLCASSQLDRDRGQETQYFGPGTRLLVL.

This CDR3 is CSVTGRMNTEAFF. CDR3 DNA sequence: TGCAGCGTTACAGGACGGATGAACACTGAAGCTTTCTTT. V usage is TRBV29-1 and J usage is TRBJ1-1, with D tentatively TRBD1 (5 bases). The CDR3 extends over 13 amino acids. Germline V gene sequence: CDR1 SQVTM, CDR2 ANQGSEA. V dropped 5 bases and J dropped 0 bases, with 10 bases sitting between them.

This clone has just a few counts. The V gene is TRBV25-1, the J gene TRBJ2-7, with TRBD1 identical over 11 bases. Trimming took 3 bases from V and 3 from J; bases not matched to a gene: 1. This CDR3 spans 14 amino acids. Germline V gene lookup returns CDR1 MGHDK and CDR2 SYGVNS. The CDR3 DNA follows: TGTGCCAGCAGTGATGGGACAGGGGGCTACGAGCAGTACTTC. Translated: CASSDGTGGYEQYF.

The genes are TRBV15 and TRBJ2-3, with D possibly matching TRBD2 (6 bases). Trimming took off 5 bases at V and 11 bases at J, with 17 bases between the two ends. The germline V gene encodes CDR1 LNHNV and CDR2 YYDKDF (reference sequence). This CDR3 spans 13 amino acids. CDR3 bases: TGTGCCACCAGCCGTACTTCTCCGGAGGGGCAGTATTTT. Encoded protein: CATSRTSPEGQYF.

There are a few counts of this clone. J is TRBJ2-7 and V is TRBV11-2; 7 bases map to TRBD1. Per germline, CDR1 SGHAT and CDR2 FQNNGV. The CDR3 length is 15 residues. Trimming at V came to 5 bases and at J to 1 base, leaving 8 bases not matched to a gene. CDR3 region: CASSGDRVSSYEQYF. The CDR3 nucleotides read TGTGCCAGCAGCGGAGACAGGGTGTCATCCTACGAGCAGTACTTC.

In this sample, this clone turned up a few times. The chain joins TRBV11-2 to TRBJ2-3; 10 nucleotides match TRBD2. Germline CDR1 SGHAT, CDR2 FQNNGV. Trimming took 1 base from V and 3 from J; bases not matched to a gene: 7. The CDR3 extends over 17 amino acids. The CDR3 region has the DNA TGTGCCAGCAGCTTAGGAGGGACTAGCGCGGGGACAGATACGCAGTATTTT. It codes for CASSLGGTSAGTDTQYF.

This chain joins TRBV30 and TRBJ1-5; a weak D match, TRBD1 (5 bases). The V end was cut by 8 bases, the J end by 7 bases, with 15 bases between. Germline assignment: CDR1 GTSNPN and CDR2 SVGIG (reference sequence). The CDR3 loop spans 12 amino acids. CDR3 protein: CAVYGGEQPQHF. CDR3 nucleotides: TGTGCCGTCTACGGAGGGGAGCAGCCCCAGCATTTT. The whole variable domain, filled in from reference TRBV30 and TRBJ1-5, reads SQTIHQWPATLVQPVGSPLSLECTVEGTSNPNLYWYRQAAGRGLQLLFYSVGIGQISSEVPQNLSASRPQDRQFILSSKKLLLSDSGFYLCAVYGGEQPQHFGDGTRLSIL.

Comment on this clone: Other DNA sequences in the sample encode the same CDR3. The chain joins TRBV30 to TRBJ1-5, with 11 bases that match TRBD1. With 3 bases clipped from V and 7 bases from J, the junction kept 5 bases outside the gene matches. Germline V gives CDR1 GTSNPN, CDR2 SVGIG (reference sequence). This CDR3 is 14 amino acids long. CDR3 DNA sequence: TGTGCCTGGAGCGGGACAGGGGGGAACCAGCCCCAGCATTTT. Translated: CAWSGTGGNQPQHF.